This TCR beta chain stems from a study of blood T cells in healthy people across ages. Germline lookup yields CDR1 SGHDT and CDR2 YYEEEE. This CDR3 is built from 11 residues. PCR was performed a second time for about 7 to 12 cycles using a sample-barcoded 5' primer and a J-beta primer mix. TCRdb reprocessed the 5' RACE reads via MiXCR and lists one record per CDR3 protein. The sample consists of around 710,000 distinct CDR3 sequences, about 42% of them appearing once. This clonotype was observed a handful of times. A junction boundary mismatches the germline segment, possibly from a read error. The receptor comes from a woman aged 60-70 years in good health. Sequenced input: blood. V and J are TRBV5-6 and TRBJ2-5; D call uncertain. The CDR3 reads CASSLKETRYF. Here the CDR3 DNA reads TGTGCCAGCAGCTTGAAGGAGACCCGGTACTTC.